The TCR beta chain described here comes from a study of shared T cell receptors in the human thymus. Sequencing was performed with immunoSEQ multiplex PCR; in TCRdb, only in-frame clones are kept and a portion is missing. The sample contains some 640,000 clones, more than 75% of which appear only once. The V gene's germline CDR1 is WSHSY and CDR2 SAAADI. V dropped 3 bases and J dropped 4; count of bases not matched to a gene: 12. The CDR3 runs 17 residues. The sample was also linked to a second study, of human thymus T cells.

This clonotype was sampled from a boy under three years old with a congenital heart defect. Material for sequencing was thymocytes. The chain carries TRBV10-2 and TRBJ2-3; 8 positions agree with TRBD2. CDR3 loop: CASSEKTGTRGADTQYF. The CDR3 region has the DNA TGCGCCAGCAGTGAAAAAACCGGGACTAGAGGCGCAGATACGCAGTATTTT.